Below are 4 T cell receptor delta chains sequenced from a single sample in a study of gamma-delta T cells after stem cell transplantation. TCRdb re-called the RT-PCR reads via CATT. This sample has 1,500 or so delta-chain clones; about 2.4% occur once, and the top ten carry roughly 53%. Sequencing used gamma-delta T cells. The origin of the receptors is a human donor. It is not recorded whose cells these are; they may come from a transplant donor.

This clone was counted only a few times. A much larger clone sits a single nucleotide away, making a read error possible. This chain joins TRDV2 and TRDJ1, with 10 bases that match TRDD3. The CDR3 loop spans 19 amino acids. CDR1 and CDR2 from the germline V gene are GEAIGNYY and EKD. V trimming: 5 bases; J trimming: 0 bases; junction bases outside the gene matches: 17. The CDR3 spells CACGPVGDTKGRDTDKLIF. The CDR3 nucleotides read TGTGCCTGTGGGCCCGTGGGGGATACCAAAGGTAGAGACACCGATAAACTCATCTTT.

This clone rates as large (0.1 to 1%). Additional DNA sequences in this sample encode the identical CDR3. The genes are TRDV2 and TRDJ1; 9 nucleotides align to TRDD3. Germline values: CDR1 GEAIGNYY, CDR2 EKD. Germline trimming cut 1 base from V and 4 bases from J; bases unmatched to any gene: 18. The CDR3 is 19 amino acids. CDR3 sequence (DNA): TGTGCCTGTGACACGGTGACTGGGGGCCTACTGGGGGAAAACGATAAACTCATCTTT. Its protein product is CACDTVTGGLLGENDKLIF.

This chain connects TRDV2 to TRDJ1, with TRDD3 matching over 8 bases. V lost 0 bases to trimming and J lost 0 bases; unmatched junction nucleotides: 14. The germline gives CDR1 GEAIGNYY, CDR2 EKD. The length of the CDR3 is 19 residues. CDR3 nucleotide sequence: TGTGCCTGTGACACCGTTGTTTCGCGGGGGATATCGTACACCGATAAACTCATCTTT. It translates to CACDTVVSRGISYTDKLIF.

In regard to this clone: This likely traces to a read error, being one base from a far larger clone. Additional DNA sequences in this sample encode the identical CDR3. The V call is TRDV2, the J call TRDJ2, with TRDD3 matching 7 bases. Germline values: CDR1 GEAIGNYY, CDR2 EKD. This CDR3 spans 14 amino acids. V was pared by 1 base and J by 5 bases, with 3 bases of the junction left unmatched. The CDR3 DNA reads as TGTGCCTGTGACACGGTTGGGGGAACAGCACAACTCTTCTTT. Encoded protein: CACDTVGGTAQLFF.